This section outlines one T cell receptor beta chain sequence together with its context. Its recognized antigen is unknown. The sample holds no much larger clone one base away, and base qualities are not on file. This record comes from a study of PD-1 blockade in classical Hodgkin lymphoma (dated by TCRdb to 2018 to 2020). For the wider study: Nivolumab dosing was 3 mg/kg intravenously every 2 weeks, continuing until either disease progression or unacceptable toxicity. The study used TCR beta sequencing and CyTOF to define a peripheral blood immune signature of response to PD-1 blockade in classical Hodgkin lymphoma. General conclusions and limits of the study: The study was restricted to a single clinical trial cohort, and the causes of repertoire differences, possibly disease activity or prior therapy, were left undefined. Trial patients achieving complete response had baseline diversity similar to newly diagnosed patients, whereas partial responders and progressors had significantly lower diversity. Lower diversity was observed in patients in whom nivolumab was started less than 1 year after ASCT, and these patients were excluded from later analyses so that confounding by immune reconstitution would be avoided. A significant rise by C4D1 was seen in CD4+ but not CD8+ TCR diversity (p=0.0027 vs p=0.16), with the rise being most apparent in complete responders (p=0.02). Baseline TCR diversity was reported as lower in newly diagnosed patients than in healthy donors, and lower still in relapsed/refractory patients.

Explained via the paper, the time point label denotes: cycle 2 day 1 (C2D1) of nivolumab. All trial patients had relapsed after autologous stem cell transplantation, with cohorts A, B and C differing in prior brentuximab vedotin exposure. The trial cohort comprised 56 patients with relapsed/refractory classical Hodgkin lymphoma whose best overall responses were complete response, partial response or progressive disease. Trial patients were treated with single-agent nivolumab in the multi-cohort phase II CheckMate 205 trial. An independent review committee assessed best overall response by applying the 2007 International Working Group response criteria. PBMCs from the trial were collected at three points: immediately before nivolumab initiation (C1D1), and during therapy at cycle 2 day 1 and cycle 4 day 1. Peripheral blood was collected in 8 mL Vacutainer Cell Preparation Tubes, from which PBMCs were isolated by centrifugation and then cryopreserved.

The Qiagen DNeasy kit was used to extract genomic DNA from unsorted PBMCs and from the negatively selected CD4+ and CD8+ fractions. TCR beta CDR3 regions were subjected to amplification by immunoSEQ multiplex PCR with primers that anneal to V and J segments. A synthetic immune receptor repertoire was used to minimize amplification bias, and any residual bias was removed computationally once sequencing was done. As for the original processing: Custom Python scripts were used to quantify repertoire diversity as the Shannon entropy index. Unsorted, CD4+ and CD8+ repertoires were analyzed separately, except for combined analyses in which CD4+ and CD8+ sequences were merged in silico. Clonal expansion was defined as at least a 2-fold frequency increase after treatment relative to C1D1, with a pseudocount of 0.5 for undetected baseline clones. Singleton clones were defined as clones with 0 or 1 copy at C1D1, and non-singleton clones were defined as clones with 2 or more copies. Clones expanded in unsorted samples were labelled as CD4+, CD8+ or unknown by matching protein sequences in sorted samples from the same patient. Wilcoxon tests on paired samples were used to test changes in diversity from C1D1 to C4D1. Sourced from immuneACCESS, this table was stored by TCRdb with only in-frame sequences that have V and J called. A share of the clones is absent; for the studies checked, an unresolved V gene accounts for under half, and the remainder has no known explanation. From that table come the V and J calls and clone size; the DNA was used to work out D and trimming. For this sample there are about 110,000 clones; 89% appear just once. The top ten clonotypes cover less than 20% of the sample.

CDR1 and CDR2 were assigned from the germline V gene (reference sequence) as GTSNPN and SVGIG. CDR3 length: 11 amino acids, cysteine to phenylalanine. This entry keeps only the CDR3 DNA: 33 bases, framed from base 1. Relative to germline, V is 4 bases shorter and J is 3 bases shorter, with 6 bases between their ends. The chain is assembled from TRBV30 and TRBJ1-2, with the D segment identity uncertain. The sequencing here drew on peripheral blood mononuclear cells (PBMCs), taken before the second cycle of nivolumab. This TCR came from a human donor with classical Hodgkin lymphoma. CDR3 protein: CAWTEDYGYTF. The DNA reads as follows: TGTGCCTGGACAGAGGACTATGGCTACACCTTC. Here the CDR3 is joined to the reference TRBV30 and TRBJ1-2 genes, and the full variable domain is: SQTIHQWPATLVQPVGSPLSLECTVEGTSNPNLYWYRQAAGRGLQLLFYSVGIGQISSEVPQNLSASRPQDRQFILSSKKLLLSDSGFYLCAWTEDYGYTFGSGTRLTVV.